This TCR beta chain was sequenced for a study of T-cell reconstitution after alpha-beta-depleted transplantation in children. Study-wide points: From surviving recipient T cells and thymic progenitors came the high day-60 TCRbeta diversity observed in some patients.

Unique molecular identifiers featured in how the TCRbeta library was prepared. TCRdb re-analysed the PCR reads in MiXCR, keeping a single row per CDR3 protein. The repertoire has 200,000 to 250,000 distinct CDR3 sequences, about a tenth of them found once; the top ten carry over 25%. As concerns this clonotype: The target antigen is unknown. Since a much larger clone is just one base distant, this may be a read error.

Source: PBMCs, taken before TCRalphabeta/CD19-depleted stem cell transplant. The receptor was isolated from a child less than two years old with acute myeloid leukemia, due to receive a stem cell transplant.

The CDR3 region is CASSYYEQYF. The CDR3 DNA reads TGTGCCAGCAGTTACTACGAGCAGTACTTC. The chain couples TRBV6-2 or TRBV6-3 to TRBJ2-7; no clear D. Per the germline V gene, CDR1 is MNHEY and CDR2 is SVGEGT. The CDR3 sequence is 10 residues long. Trimming shortened V by 1 base and J by 5 bases, and 0 bases separated the two germline ends.